Below are 6 T cell receptor beta chains sequenced from a single sample in a study of T cell repertoires in cytomegalovirus infection. MiXCR, run by TCRdb on the reads, gives a single entry per CDR3 protein. The sample contains hundreds of thousands of distinct CDR3 sequences, about two fifths of which appear only once. These receptors are not linked to any known antigen. This specimen consisted of cultured PBMCs, obtained from culture after CMV antigen stimulation. All receptors derive from a human donor in good health (CMV status not recorded). Some clones in this sample may be carry-over from other donors' samples.

The V call is TRBV7-2, the J call TRBJ2-3; TRBD2 matches at 14 bases. The CDR3 extends over 17 amino acids. J was trimmed by 4 bases and V by 2 bases; bases with no gene match: 5. CDR1 is SGHTA, CDR2 FQGNSA, per germline. The chain's CDR3 is CASSLTGLAGVSDTQYF. CDR3 in DNA: TGTGCCAGCAGCTTAACGGGACTAGCGGGAGTGTCAGATACGCAGTATTTT.

This clonotype was observed a few times. The gene calls are TRBV7-9 and TRBJ2-1, with 16 bases identical to TRBD2. The J segment lost 0 bases and the V segment lost 5 bases, leaving 10 bases of the junction unmatched. This CDR3 contains 20 residues. Per germline, CDR1 SEHNR and CDR2 FQNEAQ (reference sequence). DNA of the CDR3: TGTGCCAGCAGCACCACGGGACTAGCGGGGGGGATGAGCTCCTACAATGAGCAGTTCTTC. Its translation is CASSTTGLAGGMSSYNEQFF.

This rearrangement joins TRBV28 to TRBJ2-1; D may correspond to TRBD1 or TRBD2 (6 bases each). Between the trimmed V and J ends, which lost 11 bases and 5 bases, there was a span of 13 bases. This CDR3 contains 12 residues. CDR1 and CDR2 from the germline V gene are MDHEN and SYDVKM. The CDR3 nucleotides are TGTGCCTGCGGGACACAAAACAATGAGCAGTTCTTC. Its protein is CACGTQNNEQFF.

V usage is TRBV6-6 and J usage is TRBJ2-7; 12 positions match TRBD2. With V trimmed by 5 bases and J by 1 base, 6 bases remained unmatched. The CDR3 totals 16 residues. Per germline, CDR1 MNHNY and CDR2 SVGAGI (reference sequence). The CDR3 region has the DNA TGTGCCAGCAGTACAATCGGGACTAGCGGGTCCTACGAGCAGTACTTC. Translation gives CASSTIGTSGSYEQYF.

This clonotype was seen only a few times. The chain recombines TRBV12-3 or TRBV12-4 with TRBJ2-5; D is possibly TRBD2 (6 bases). The ends were cut back, 5 bases at V and 7 bases at J, with 11 bases in the middle. This CDR3 is 12 amino acids long. The CDR3, as DNA: TGTGCCAGCAGTGGGATCGGGGGGACCCAGTACTTC. Translated, it gives CASSGIGGTQYF.

V is TRBV27 and J is TRBJ2-3; D not certain. Germline CDR1 MNHEY, CDR2 SMNVEV (reference sequence). Trimming left V 1 base short and J 0 bases short, with 8 bases between. CDR3 length equals 15 residues. CDR3: CASSLYDTSTDTQYF. The CDR3 DNA sequence: TGTGCCAGCAGTTTATACGATACTAGCACAGATACGCAGTATTTT.